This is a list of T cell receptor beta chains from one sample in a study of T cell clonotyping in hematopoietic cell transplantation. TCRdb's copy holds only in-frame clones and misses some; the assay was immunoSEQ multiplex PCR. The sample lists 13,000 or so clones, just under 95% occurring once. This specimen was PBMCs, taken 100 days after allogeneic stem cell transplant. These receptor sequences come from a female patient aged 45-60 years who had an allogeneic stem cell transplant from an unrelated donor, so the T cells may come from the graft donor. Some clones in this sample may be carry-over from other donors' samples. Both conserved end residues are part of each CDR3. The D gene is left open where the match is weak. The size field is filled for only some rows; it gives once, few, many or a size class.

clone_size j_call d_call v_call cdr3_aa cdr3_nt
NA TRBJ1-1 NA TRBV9 CASTRGGGSPMNTEAFF TGTGCCAGCACAAGAGGAGGGGGGAGTCCTATGAACACTGAAGCTTTCTTT
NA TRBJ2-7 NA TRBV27 CASSGPTSKGGLYEQYF TGTGCCAGCAGTGGGCCAACCTCCAAGGGGGGACTCTACGAGCAGTACTTC
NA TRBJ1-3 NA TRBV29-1 CSVEEAGYRGNTIYF TGCAGCGTTGAAGAGGCAGGGTATAGAGGAAACACCATATATTTT
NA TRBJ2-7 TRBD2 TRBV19 CASTSTSASYEQYF TGTGCCAGTACTTCGACTAGCGCCTCCTACGAGCAGTACTTC
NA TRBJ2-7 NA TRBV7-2 CASSPERGTYEQYF TGTGCCAGCAGCCCCGAGAGAGGGACCTACGAGCAGTACTTC
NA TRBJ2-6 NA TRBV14 CASSPFHGTGPSGANVLTF TGTGCCAGCAGCCCGTTCCACGGTACAGGCCCTTCTGGGGCCAACGTCCTGACTTTC
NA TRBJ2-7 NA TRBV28 CASSSTGSSNSYEQYF TGTGCCAGCAGTTCAACGGGCTCCTCCAACTCCTACGAGCAGTACTTC
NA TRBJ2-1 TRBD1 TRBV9 CASSLRDSYYNEQFF TGTGCCAGCAGCTTAAGGGACAGCTATTACAATGAGCAGTTCTTC
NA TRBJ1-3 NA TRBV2 CASRSGSSGNTIYF TGTGCCAGCAGATCAGGGAGCTCTGGAAACACCATATATTTT
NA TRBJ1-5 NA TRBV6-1 CASRGQSLQPQHF TGTGCCAGCAGAGGACAGTCGCTTCAGCCCCAGCATTTT
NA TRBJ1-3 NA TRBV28 CASYRPGSGNTIYF TGTGCCAGCTACCGTCCGGGGTCTGGAAACACCATATATTTT
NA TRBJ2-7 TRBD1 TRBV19 CASSPWGQGANEQYF TGTGCCAGTAGTCCCTGGGGACAGGGGGCAAACGAGCAGTACTTC
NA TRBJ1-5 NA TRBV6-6 CASSLARVNQPQHF TGTGCCAGCAGTTTAGCCAGGGTCAATCAGCCCCAGCATTTT
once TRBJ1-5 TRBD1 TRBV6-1 CASSEAGTGWERNQPQHF TGTGCCAGCAGTGAAGCCGGGACAGGGTGGGAGAGAAATCAGCCCCAGCATTTT
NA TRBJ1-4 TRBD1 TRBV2 CASRTGGTGNEKLFF TGTGCCAGCAGGACAGGGGGAACGGGGAATGAAAAACTGTTTTTT
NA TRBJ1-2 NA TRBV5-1 CASSLEMGGSGYGYTF TGCGCCAGCAGCTTGGAGATGGGAGGATCGGGCTATGGCTACACCTTC
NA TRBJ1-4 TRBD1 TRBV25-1 CAPSPSGTEATNEKLFF TGTGCCCCCTCACCCTCCGGGACAGAGGCAACTAATGAAAAACTGTTTTTT
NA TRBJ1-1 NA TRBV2 CASSGYAEAFF TGTGCCAGCAGTGGGTACGCTGAAGCTTTCTTT
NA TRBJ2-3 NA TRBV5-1 CASSLSGYMTDTQYF TGCGCCAGCAGCTTGTCCGGCTATATGACAGATACGCAGTATTTT
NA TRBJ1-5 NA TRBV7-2 CASSFPSGLGQPQHF TGTGCCAGCAGCTTTCCCTCGGGTTTGGGGCAGCCCCAGCATTTT
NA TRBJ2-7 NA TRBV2 CASSEPGTHHEQYF TGTGCCAGCAGTGAACCTGGGACGCACCACGAGCAGTACTTC
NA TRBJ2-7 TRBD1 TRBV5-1 CASKFWTGDPYEQYF TGCGCCAGCAAGTTCTGGACAGGGGATCCCTACGAGCAGTACTTC
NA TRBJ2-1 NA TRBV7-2 CASSQTMDYREQFF TGTGCCAGCAGCCAAACTATGGACTACCGGGAGCAGTTCTTC
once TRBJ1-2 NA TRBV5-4 CASSLGEYRVYGYTF TGTGCCAGCAGCTTGGGAGAATACAGGGTCTATGGCTACACCTTC
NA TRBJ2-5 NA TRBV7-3 CASSLSLGETQYF TGTGCCAGCAGCTTGAGCCTCGGGGAGACCCAGTACTTC
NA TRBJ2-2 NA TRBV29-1 CSVGKGLAGELFF TGCAGCGTTGGTAAAGGTTTGGCCGGGGAGCTGTTTTTT
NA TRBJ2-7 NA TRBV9 CASSVGSDTYEQYF TGTGCCAGCAGCGTAGGTAGCGACACCTACGAGCAGTACTTC
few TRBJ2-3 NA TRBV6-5 CASSYSPGADTQYF TGTGCCAGCAGTTACTCACCGGGCGCAGATACGCAGTATTTT
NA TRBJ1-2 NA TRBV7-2 CASSLGTNVYGYTF TGTGCCAGCAGCTTAGGGACGAACGTCTATGGCTACACCTTC
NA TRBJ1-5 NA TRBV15 CATSREGNSNQPQHF TGTGCCACCAGCAGAGAGGGGAATAGCAATCAGCCCCAGCATTTT
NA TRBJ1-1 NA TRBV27 CASSLSISGNLNTEAFF TGTGCCAGCAGTTTATCGATATCAGGGAACTTGAACACTGAAGCTTTCTTT
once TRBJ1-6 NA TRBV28 CASSFRQPNSPLHF TGTGCCAGCAGTTTCAGACAGCCGAATTCACCCCTCCACTTT
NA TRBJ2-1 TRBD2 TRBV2 CASRESTRDYRYNEQFF TGTGCCAGCAGGGAATCTACCAGGGACTATCGTTACAATGAGCAGTTCTTC
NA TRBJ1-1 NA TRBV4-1 CASGYRENTEAFF TGCGCCAGCGGCTACAGGGAAAACACTGAAGCTTTCTTT
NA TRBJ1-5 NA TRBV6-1 CASSAWYSNQPQHF TGTGCCAGCAGTGCTTGGTATAGCAATCAGCCCCAGCATTTT
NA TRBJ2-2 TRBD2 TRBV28 CASSLGLADPALILNTGELFF TGTGCCAGCAGTTTGGGACTAGCGGACCCCGCTCTGATTTTGAACACCGGGGAGCTGTTTTTT
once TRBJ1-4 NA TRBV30 CARKTGEKLFF TGTGCCAGAAAAACCGGGGAAAAACTGTTTTTT